This T cell receptor (beta chain) was observed in a study of beta chain features in type 1 diabetes. The study, taken as a whole, reports: Significant though moderate, a shortening of TCRB CDR3s appeared in all four CD4+ subsets of Type 1 diabetes patients.

The germline gives CDR1 SNHLY, CDR2 FYNNEI. Trimming shortened V by 4 bases and J by 8 bases, and 14 bases separated the two germline ends. CDR3 length: 14 amino acids. This clone has a handful of counts. Its target is not known. Via CD45RO/CCR7/CD25/CD127/CD95/CD27, cells of the CD4+ naive, central memory, regulatory and stem cell-like memory subsets were sorted. Over 95% purity was reached by all sorted populations. Expressed TCRB transcripts were sequenced after all isolated RNA was converted to cDNA. Assay used: immunoSEQ multiplex PCR; TCRdb lists only in-frame clones, some missing. The sample lists over 100,000 clones; around 17% were seen once.

Sequencing input: central memory CD4+ T cells from blood. The TCR was taken from a man between 25 and 39 years old with type 1 diabetes. The V call is TRBV2, the J call TRBJ1-4; D gene uncertain. CDR3 sequence: CASSVMGYREKLFF. CDR3 DNA sequence: TGTGCCAGCAGTGTCATGGGATATAGGGAAAAACTGTTTTTT.